The 16 T cell receptor beta chains below come from one sample, sequenced in a study of control samples from healthy donors and cancer patients. Sequencing used immunoSEQ multiplex PCR; TCRdb keeps in-frame clones, though not all of them. Of approximately 99,000 clones in the sample, around four fifths were seen once. Sequenced sample: blood. These receptors originate from a man younger than 35 in good health.

CDR3 sequence reads: CASSVPPKETQYF. In nucleotides, the CDR3 is TGTGCCAGCAGCGTTCCCCCCAAAGAGACCCAGTACTTC. The J gene is TRBJ2-5, the V gene TRBV9, with D unclear. Germline assignment: CDR1 SGDLS and CDR2 YYNGEE. V gave up 2 bases and J gave up 3 bases, with 8 bases separating them. The CDR3 is 13 residues long. Filled out from reference TRBV9 and TRBJ2-5, the complete variable domain reads DSGVTQTPKHLITATGQRVTLRCSPRSGDLSVYWYQQSLDQGLQFLIQYYNGEERAKGNILERFSAQQFPDLHSELNLSSLELGDSALYFCASSVPPKETQYFGPGTRLLVL.

The J gene is TRBJ2-7, the V gene TRBV2; TRBD2 matches 8 bases. CDR1 is SNHLY, CDR2 FYNNEI, per germline. J was trimmed by 4 bases and V by 4 bases; bases with no gene match: 3. The CDR3 is 13 amino acids. CDR3 in DNA: TGTGCCAGCAGTGTCGGGGGGGCATACGAGCAGTACGTC. It translates to CASSVGGAYEQYV.

This clone was counted a single time. The chain joins TRBV5-4 to TRBJ1-2; the D is unclear. The CDR3 consists of 13 residues. Germline-derived CDR1 and CDR2 are SGHNT and YYREEE (reference sequence). V lost 1 base, J lost 2 bases, and 6 bases lay in between. DNA for the CDR3: TGTGCCAGCAGCTTGAAGGGAAACTATGGCTACACCTTC. The encoded protein is CASSLKGNYGYTF.

The rearrangement joins TRBV5-1 to TRBJ2-3, with no clear D. Germline V gene lookup returns CDR1 SGHRS and CDR2 YFSETQ. This CDR3 spans 19 amino acids. V lost 0 bases and J 0 bases, leaving 20 bases between the germline ends. This CDR3 reads CASSLGYKFGQTSTDTQYF. The DNA of the CDR3 is TGCGCCAGCAGCTTGGGTTATAAGTTCGGGCAAACTAGCACAGATACGCAGTATTTT.

The genes are TRBV5-1 and TRBJ1-4; no firm D call. CDR1 and CDR2 (germline): SGHRS, YFSETQ. This CDR3 has 15 amino acids. V was cut by 0 bases and J by 8 bases, with 14 bases left in between. The CDR3 bases are TGCGCCAGCAGCTTGGAAGGCCAAGGAACGGAAAAACTGTTTTTT. This encodes CASSLEGQGTEKLFF.

V gene TRBV25-1 combines with J gene TRBJ1-2; D is possibly TRBD1 (5 bases). The CDR3 covers 16 residues. Trimming took 2 bases from V and 8 from J, leaving 21 bases between them. Per the germline V gene, CDR1 is MGHDK and CDR2 is SYGVNS. The CDR3: CASSEGTIAGTLGYTF. DNA of the CDR3: TGTGCCAGCAGTGAAGGAACTATAGCAGGGACGCTAGGCTACACCTTC.

This clone was detected only once. V is TRBV6-5 and J is TRBJ1-3; D is uncertain. Germline-derived CDR1 and CDR2 are MNHEY and SVGAGI. Deletions cut 0 bases from V and 0 bases from J, with 6 bases between. The CDR3 contains 15 residues. This chain's CDR3 is CASSYSGSSGNTIYF. The CDR3 DNA reads TGTGCCAGCAGTTACTCGGGATCCTCTGGAAACACCATATATTTT.

The chain links TRBV21-1 to TRBJ2-7; the DNA was not used to check the table's D call, TRBD1. TRBV21-1 is classified as a pseudogene. This CDR3 spans 14 amino acids. CDR3 coding DNA: TGTGCCAGTGAACTAAACAGGGCTTTCTACGAGCAGTACGTC. It specifies CASELNRAFYEQYV.

This clone was picked up a small number of times. This chain links TRBV5-6 with TRBJ2-6, with D possibly TRBD1 on 5 matching bases. Germline values: CDR1 SGHDT, CDR2 YYEEEE. The CDR3 totals 14 residues. V gave up 4 bases and J gave up 4 bases, with 9 bases separating them. CDR3 region: CASSPGYGANVLTF. DNA of the CDR3: TGTGCCAGCAGCCCAGGGTACGGGGCCAACGTCCTGACTTTC.

J is TRBJ2-1 and V is TRBV2; 8 bases line up with TRBD1. This CDR3 spans 18 amino acids. Germline CDR1 SNHLY, CDR2 FYNNEI. The ends lost 6 bases at V and 5 bases at J; junction bases unmatched: 18. Here the CDR3 DNA reads TGTGCCAGCAGCATGCCAAAATACCGACAGGGGCGAAACAATGAGCAGTTCTTC. Its protein product is CASSMPKYRQGRNNEQFF. The complete variable domain, with remaining parts taken from reference TRBV2 and TRBJ2-1, reads EPEVTQTPSHQVTQMGQEVILRCVPISNHLYFYWYRQILGQKVEFLVSFYNNEISEKSEIFDDQFSVERPDGSNFTLKIRSTKLEDSAMYFCASSMPKYRQGRNNEQFFGPGTRLTVL.

This sequence joins TRBV28 and TRBJ1-5; 8 bases line up with TRBD1. V was pared by 7 bases and J by 5 bases, with 7 bases of the junction left unmatched. The CDR3 extends over 14 amino acids. CDR1 is MDHEN, CDR2 SYDVKM, per germline. The CDR3 DNA reads as TGTGCCAGCACCATGGACAGGGTTGATCAGCCCCAGCATTTT. Protein sequence: CASTMDRVDQPQHF.

This sequence joins TRBV19 and TRBJ2-7; D is tentatively TRBD1 or TRBD2 (6 bases each). V gave up 10 bases and J gave up 4 bases, with 17 bases separating them. Per germline, CDR1 LNHDA and CDR2 SQIVND (reference sequence). The CDR3 has 13 amino acids. The CDR3 reads CATSAGQKYEQYF. The CDR3 coding sequence is TGTGCCACATCCGCGGGACAAAAGTACGAGCAGTACTTC.

This clone was counted once. The V gene is TRBV28, the J gene TRBJ1-4; D gene ambiguous. CDR3 size: 15 residues. The V gene's germline CDR1 is MDHEN and CDR2 SYDVKM. V lost 2 bases, J lost 4 bases, and 11 bases lay in between. For the CDR3, the DNA is TGTGCCAGCAGTTTACCCAACACTATTAATGAAAAACTGTTTTTT. Translation gives CASSLPNTINEKLFF.

This clone was found once. V gene TRBV28 combines with J gene TRBJ1-2, with D hard to call. The CDR3 is made up of 12 amino acids. Trimming removed 3 bases at V and 5 bases at J, with 7 bases between. CDR1 is MDHEN and CDR2 is SYDVKM in the germline V gene. The CDR3 reads CASSLASYGYTF. As DNA, the CDR3 is TGTGCCAGCAGTTTGGCGTCGTATGGCTACACCTTC.

The chain joins TRBV9 to TRBJ2-5; possible D gene TRBD1, 5 bases. Trimming left V 4 bases short and J 8 bases short, with 15 bases between. CDR1 and CDR2 (germline): SGDLS, YYNGEE. The CDR3 sequence is 13 residues long. The CDR3 spells CASSPTHTGTQYF. DNA for the CDR3: TGTGCCAGCAGCCCTACTCACACAGGTACCCAGTACTTC.

The rearrangement joins TRBV11-2 to TRBJ2-7, with 9 bases that match TRBD1. CDR1 is SGHAT and CDR2 is FQNNGV in the germline V gene. The junction had 8 bases not matched to a gene; V was cut back by 1 base and J by 4 bases. The CDR3 sequence is 16 residues long. The CDR3 spells CASSLGPGTGLYEQYF. CDR3 sequence (DNA): TGTGCCAGCAGCTTAGGACCCGGGACAGGGTTGTACGAGCAGTACTTC.